The 2 T cell receptor beta chains in this list originate from one sample, sequenced in a study of T cell responses to AZD1222 COVID-19 vaccine. The method was immunoSEQ multiplex PCR; TCRdb's version includes in-frame clones alone and lacks a portion of them. The data show around 150,000 clones, approximately 90% seen once. This specimen consisted of peripheral blood, obtained on day 0 of AZD1222 vaccination. The receptors here all came from an adult in good health.

The chain employs TRBV11-2 and TRBJ2-2; 8 bases match TRBD1. The CDR3 is made up of 16 amino acids. Germline V CDR1 and CDR2: SGHAT, FQNNGV. V lost 0 bases and J lost 3; bases outside the gene matches: 3. The CDR3 nucleotides are TGTGCCAGCAGCTTAGAGCGGACAGGGTACACCGGGGAGCTGTTTTTT. It yields the protein CASSLERTGYTGELFF.

The rearrangement uses TRBV28 and TRBJ1-2, with 7 positions matching TRBD1. The CDR3 covers 15 residues. Losses at the gene ends were 5 bases for V and 6 bases for J; bases not matched to a gene: 12. Germline V gives CDR1 MDHEN, CDR2 SYDVKM. Written as DNA, the CDR3 is TGTGCCAGCAGTGCATCTCGGGACAGTCTAAATGGCTACACCTTC. Translating it yields CASSASRDSLNGYTF.